Shown below are 23 T cell receptor beta chains from a single sample sequenced in a study of OX40 agonist ivuxolimab in advanced cancers. Profiled with immunoSEQ multiplex PCR; TCRdb holds only in-frame clones, not every one. The table includes 71,000 or so clones, around 86% detected once. The source material was CD4+ or CD8+ T cells sorted from blood, sampled in a trial of the OX40 agonist ivuxolimab. These receptors came from an adult with an advanced solid tumor such as melanoma, head and neck, liver or kidney cancer.

This chain uses TRBV7-2 with TRBJ2-7; no firm D call. Trimming left V 0 bases short and J 2 bases short, with 5 bases between. Germline V gives CDR1 SGHTA, CDR2 FQGNSA. The length of the CDR3 is 13 residues. Here the CDR3 reads CASSLATTYEQYF. The CDR3 bases are TGTGCCAGCAGCTTAGCGACGACCTACGAGCAGTACTTC.

This clone has just one count. The V gene is TRBV6-5, the J gene TRBJ1-1; D remains ambiguous. V was pared by 5 bases and J by 5 bases, with 9 bases between. This CDR3 comprises 12 residues. CDR1 and CDR2 from the germline V gene are MNHEY and SVGAGI. CDR3: CASSPLLTEAFF. The CDR3 DNA follows: TGTGCCAGCAGTCCCCTCTTGACTGAAGCTTTCTTT.

V usage is TRBV4-1 and J usage is TRBJ2-1; 8 positions match TRBD1. The CDR3 runs to 18 residues. V lost 0 bases, J lost 4 bases, and 11 bases stayed unmatched. Germline V gives CDR1 MGHRA, CDR2 YSYEKL. This chain's CDR3 is CASSQDGVGTGHYNEQFF. Written as DNA, the CDR3 is TGCGCCAGCAGCCAAGACGGGGTTGGGACAGGCCATTACAATGAGCAGTTCTTC.

The count of this clone is one. The chain uses TRBV12-5 and TRBJ2-5; 7 bases match TRBD1. The V gene end was trimmed by 8 bases and the J gene end by 1 base; junction bases not matched to a gene: 4. The germline V gene encodes CDR1 LGHNT and CDR2 FRNRAP. The length of the CDR3 is 13 residues. The CDR3 DNA reads TGTGCTAGTCGCAGGGGGACCCAAGAGACCCAGTACTTC. It translates to CASRRGTQETQYF.

CDR3 DNA: TGTGCCAGCTCACCACCCACGGAGCGGGGGTTGGAGACCCAGTACTTC. Residues: CASSPPTERGLETQYF. V gene TRBV18 combines with J gene TRBJ2-5; 8 bases align to TRBD2. Germline CDR1 and CDR2: KGHSH and LQKENI. V dropped 0 bases and J dropped 5; count of bases not matched to a gene: 8. There are 16 residues in the CDR3.

The chain carries TRBV7-3 and TRBJ1-3; D remains unclear. The germline V gene encodes CDR1 SGHTA and CDR2 FQGTGA. This CDR3 spans 15 amino acids. The germline V and J ends were trimmed by 1 base and 2 bases, with 9 bases remaining between them. CDR3 region: CASSLNGQAGNTIYF. The CDR3 nucleotides read TGTGCCAGCAGCTTAAACGGGCAGGCTGGAAACACCATATATTTT.

The chain is built from TRBV7-8 and TRBJ1-5; D is possibly TRBD1 (6 bases). This CDR3 comprises 17 residues. V lost 7 bases to trimming and J lost 4 bases, with 23 bases between them. The germline CDR1 and CDR2 sequences are SGHVS and FQNEAQ. CDR3 in amino acids: CASTKGGWVAANQPQHF. CDR3 nucleotides: TGTGCCAGCACTAAGGGGGGGTGGGTGGCAGCTAATCAGCCCCAGCATTTT.

This clone was counted only a few times. J is TRBJ2-4 and V is TRBV6-6; D may be TRBD1 (6 bases). Germline V gene lookup returns CDR1 MNHNY and CDR2 SVGAGI (reference sequence). The CDR3 loop spans 13 amino acids. V lost 2 bases and J 8 bases, leaving 10 bases between the germline ends. In DNA form, the CDR3 reads TGTGCCAGCAGTTACACCGGACAGCACATTCAGTACTTC. This translates into CASSYTGQHIQYF.

This clone was observed a handful of times. The chain recombines TRBV18 with TRBJ1-5; D gene uncertain. V lost 3 bases to trimming and J lost 0 bases, with 9 bases between them. CDR1 is KGHSH, CDR2 LQKENI, per germline. The length of the CDR3 is 15 residues. In DNA form, the CDR3 reads TGTGCCAGCTCACCCGGAGCGGCTAGCAATCAGCCCCAGCATTTT. This gives the protein CASSPGAASNQPQHF.

V usage is TRBV9 and J usage is TRBJ2-1; 11 bases match TRBD2. V was pared by 0 bases and J by 3 bases, with 2 bases of the junction left unmatched. Germline CDR1 is SGDLS and CDR2 is YYNGEE. The CDR3 spans 16 residues. CDR3 protein: CASSVGLAGRYNEQFF. The CDR3 DNA reads TGTGCCAGCAGCGTAGGACTAGCGGGACGCTACAATGAGCAGTTCTTC.

The chain links TRBV27 to TRBJ1-2; TRBD1 agrees at 9 bases. The CDR3 extends over 16 amino acids. The germline V gene has CDR1 MNHEY and CDR2 SMNVEV (reference sequence). Trimming removed 2 bases from V and 4 bases from J; junction bases left unmatched: 8. CDR3 residues: CASSLGTGIDIYGYTF. DNA of the CDR3: TGTGCCAGCAGTTTAGGGACAGGGATCGACATCTATGGCTACACCTTC.

The genes are TRBV11-1 and TRBJ1-1; D gene unclear. The V end lost 1 base, the J end lost 1 base, and 10 bases lay between the germline ends. CDR3 length: 15 residues. Looked up from germline, CDR1 is SGHAT and CDR2 is FQDESV (reference sequence). CDR3 sequence reads: CASSLDARGNTEAFF. Written as DNA, the CDR3 is TGTGCCAGCAGCTTAGACGCCCGAGGGAACACTGAAGCTTTCTTT.

This chain uses TRBV7-2 with TRBJ1-1; D remains ambiguous. The CDR3 has 15 residues. CDR1 is SGHTA and CDR2 is FQGNSA in the germline V gene. The V and J ends lost 2 bases and 5 bases respectively, with 15 bases between them. This CDR3 reads CASSLNGGEGTEAFF. CDR3 bases: TGTGCCAGCAGCTTAAATGGCGGGGAGGGAACTGAAGCTTTCTTT.

To note about this clone: The sample holds other DNA sequences that translate to the same CDR3. The chain combines TRBV4-1 with TRBJ2-2, with 9 bases that match TRBD1. Losses at the gene ends were 4 bases for V and 5 bases for J; bases not matched to a gene: 5. The CDR3 spans 15 residues. Germline V lookup: CDR1 MGHRA, CDR2 YSYEKL. This chain's CDR3 is CASSRGQGWTGELFF. The CDR3 nucleotides are TGCGCCAGCAGCCGAGGACAGGGGTGGACCGGGGAGCTGTTTTTT.

The genes are TRBV28 and TRBJ2-7, with D unresolved. V dropped 6 bases and J dropped 6 bases, with 15 bases sitting between them. The CDR3 has 13 residues. Germline V gene data show CDR1 as MDHEN and CDR2 as SYDVKM. CDR3 bases: TGTGCCAGCAGCACCCCGGCGTCCGGCGAGCAGTACTTC. Its protein product is CASSTPASGEQYF.

There are a few counts of this clone. The chain employs TRBV5-1 and TRBJ2-7; 7 positions agree with TRBD2. The CDR3 consists of 14 residues. Per the germline V gene, CDR1 is SGHRS and CDR2 is YFSETQ. V trimming: 0 bases; J trimming: 12 bases; junction bases outside the gene matches: 12. The CDR3, as DNA: TGCGCCAGCAGCTTGGAGGGTAGCGGGCTGGGGACGTACTTC. It codes for CASSLEGSGLGTYF.

This chain links TRBV10-3 with TRBJ2-6, with a possible D match to TRBD1 (5 bases). Trimming cost V 4 bases and J 0 bases, with 10 bases left between them. The CDR3 is 16 amino acids. CDR1 ENHRY and CDR2 SYGVKD come from the germline V gene. CDR3 protein: CAISVSGPSGANVLTF. The CDR3 DNA sequence: TGTGCCATCAGTGTTTCAGGGCCCTCTGGGGCCAACGTCCTGACTTTC.

The chain recombines TRBV25-1 with TRBJ2-5; TRBD2 aligns across 7 bases. Germline V CDR1 and CDR2: MGHDK, SYGVNS. CDR3 length: 16 residues. Unmatched junction bases numbered 11, after V lost 2 bases and J lost 5 bases. The CDR3 DNA follows: TGTGCCAGCAGTGAAGCGGCGGGGAGGGCCTCGGAGACCCAGTACTTC. It is translated as CASSEAAGRASETQYF.

V gene TRBV7-3 combines with J gene TRBJ2-1, with D perhaps given as TRBD1 or TRBD2 (5 bases each). This CDR3 contains 12 residues. Trimming removed 2 bases from V and 9 bases from J, with 8 bases in between. The V gene's germline CDR1 is SGHTA and CDR2 FQGTGA. The DNA of the CDR3 is TGTGCCAGCAGCTTACCGGGGACTGAGCAGTTCTTC. This sequence encodes CASSLPGTEQFF.

This chain links TRBV7-2 with TRBJ1-6; D is perhaps TRBD1 (5 bases). Looked up from germline, CDR1 is SGHTA and CDR2 is FQGNSA. V was trimmed by 2 bases and J by 5 bases, leaving 10 bases between them. This CDR3 contains 15 residues. CDR3 loop: CASSLSGRDNSPLHF. Here the CDR3 DNA reads TGTGCCAGCAGCTTATCGGGCAGGGATAATTCACCCCTCCACTTT.

This clone was found once. The rearrangement joins TRBV7-2 to TRBJ2-5, with D tentatively TRBD2 (6 bases). V was shortened by 5 bases and J by 9 bases, with 22 bases between the two germline ends. Germline V lookup: CDR1 SGHTA, CDR2 FQGNSA. CDR3 length: 15 residues. The CDR3 protein is CASSLGRNGGRAQYF. The CDR3, as DNA: TGTGCCAGCAGCCTGGGCCGTAACGGGGGTAGGGCCCAGTACTTC.

The chain links TRBV7-2 to TRBJ2-5, with 7 bases fitting TRBD1. V shed 2 bases, J shed 1 base, and the junction held 1 base outside the gene matches. This CDR3 is built from 14 residues. Germline CDR1 SGHTA, CDR2 FQGNSA. The CDR3 loop reads CASSLQGVQETQYF. The CDR3 bases are TGTGCCAGCAGCTTACAGGGGGTCCAAGAGACCCAGTACTTC.

The rearrangement links TRBV7-2 to TRBJ1-5; D remains unclear. V lost 0 bases, J lost 7 bases, and 4 bases lay in between. The CDR3 totals 12 residues. Germline CDR1 SGHTA, CDR2 FQGNSA. CDR3 bases: TGTGCCAGCAGCTTAGCGAACCAGCCCCAGCATTTT. Its protein product is CASSLANQPQHF. The whole variable domain, remainder taken from reference TRBV7-2 and TRBJ1-5, is GAGVSQSPSNKVTEKGKDVELRCDPISGHTALYWYRQSLGQGLEFLIYFQGNSAPDKSGLPSDRFSAERTGGSVSTLTIQRTQQEDSAVYLCASSLANQPQHFGDGTRLSIL.